What follows is one T cell receptor (beta chain) and its context. This sample is drawn from a study of blood T cell repertoires in COVID-19. Study background: Samples taken during acute and convalescent COVID-19 were collected in the United States, Italy and Spain. From T cells, B-cell-depleted T cells, or PBMCs came the material, which was cDNA or gDNA.

Assay used: immunoSEQ multiplex PCR; TCRdb lists only in-frame clones, some missing. The sample has approximately 440,000 clones; about 90% are singletons. This CDR3 spans 15 amino acids. From germline, CDR1 is SGHAT and CDR2 FQNNGV. V lost 7 bases to trimming and J lost 8 bases; unmatched junction nucleotides: 14. Assignment of participants to cohorts was predicated upon participant-reported clinical history. Symptom resolution, clearance, or two negative PCRs marked donors in Cohort 3 as recovered. The material sequenced was PBMCs or T cells enriched from blood (not recorded which). The chain joins TRBV11-2 to TRBJ1-2; 9 bases fit TRBD1. The TCR sequence derives from a man younger than 35 who had recovered from COVID-19. CDR3 DNA: TGTGCCAGCAACACTTTAAGGGGACAGGGTGGAGGCTACACCTTC. This encodes CASNTLRGQGGGYTF.